These 6 T cell receptor beta chains originate from one sample sequenced in a study of cytomegalovirus exposure and HLA in healthy donors. PCR was performed using 60 Vbeta and 13 Jbeta primers. TCRdb's table, derived via immunoSEQ multiplex PCR, lists solely in-frame clones and lacks some. The sample lists 150,000 to 200,000 clones, around 80% occurring once. Source material: PBMCs. The receptors shown here come from a man aged 35-49 years in good health and CMV-seropositive.

V is TRBV5-1 and J is TRBJ2-3; TRBD2 matches at 8 bases. Losses at the gene ends were 0 bases for V and 6 bases for J; bases not matched to a gene: 6. CDR3 length equals 15 residues. Germline CDR1 and CDR2: SGHRS and YFSETQ. The CDR3 nucleotides are TGCGCCAGCAGCTTGGGCGGGGGACTAGGGGATACGCAGTATTTT. Encoded protein: CASSLGGGLGDTQYF.

This clone was found a few times. The chain is built from TRBV5-1 and TRBJ2-2; D gene ambiguous. Germline V gene lookup returns CDR1 SGHRS and CDR2 YFSETQ. This CDR3 has 14 amino acids. V was cut by 0 bases and J by 6 bases, with 9 bases left in between. Here the CDR3 DNA reads TGCGCCAGCAGCTTGGCTAGTCTTGCCGGGGAGCTGTTTTTT. It translates to CASSLASLAGELFF.

V and J are TRBV11-3 and TRBJ2-1, with D possibly TRBD2 on 6 matching bases. The CDR3 totals 14 residues. Germline V lookup: CDR1 SGHNT, CDR2 YENEEA. V dropped 5 bases and J dropped 9 bases, with 17 bases sitting between them. In DNA form, the CDR3 reads TGTGCCAGCAGCCCTTCGGGGGTGAGCCCTGAGCAGTTCTTC. Protein product: CASSPSGVSPEQFF.

The V call is TRBV21-1, the J call TRBJ1-2; the table assigns TRBD1, which was not confirmed against the DNA. TRBV21-1 has pseudogene status. CDR3 length: 16 amino acids. This CDR3 reads CASSGTGMSANYGYTF. The CDR3 coding sequence is TGTGCCAGCAGCGGGACAGGGATGTCAGCTAACTATGGCTACACCTTC.

This sequence joins TRBV7-8 and TRBJ2-7; D is possibly TRBD2 (5 bases). Trimming pared 8 bases from V and 1 base from J, leaving 6 bases between. The V gene's germline CDR1 is SGHVS and CDR2 FQNEAQ. The CDR3 runs to 11 residues. The CDR3 spells CASGGSYEQYF. CDR3 DNA: TGTGCCAGCGGCGGGTCCTACGAGCAGTACTTC.

The table lists this clone with a count of one. The rearrangement joins TRBV6-9 to TRBJ2-7; 12 bases agree with TRBD2. V shed 3 bases and J 5 bases; nucleotides not matched to a gene: 2. The CDR3 extends over 14 amino acids. The germline V gene encodes CDR1 MNHGY and CDR2 SVAAGI. CDR3 amino acids: CASSYRTSGNEQYF. Here the CDR3 DNA reads TGTGCCAGCAGTTACAGGACTAGCGGGAACGAGCAGTACTTC.